These 3 T cell receptor beta chains came from one sample sequenced in a study of cytomegalovirus exposure and HLA in healthy donors. Primers included in the PCR were 60 Vbeta and 13 Jbeta primers. Here immunoSEQ multiplex PCR was the method, and the copy in TCRdb shows in-frame clones only, minus some. The sample includes approximately 170,000 clones, 79% seen only once; the top ten take approximately 2.1%. Source material: PBMCs. Source of these receptors: a woman aged 45-65 years in good health and CMV-seronegative.

The chain joins TRBV28 to TRBJ1-1; perhaps TRBD1 as D (5 bases). There are 14 residues in the CDR3. From germline, CDR1 is MDHEN and CDR2 SYDVKM. Trimming took 6 bases from V and 4 from J, leaving 15 bases between them. DNA for the CDR3: TGTGCCAGCAGGGGCGGGGGATCGGTCACTGAAGCTTTCTTT. The encoded protein is CASRGGGSVTEAFF.

J is TRBJ1-1 and V is TRBV29-1; 9 bases fit TRBD1. The CDR3 consists of 11 residues. Trimming removed 2 bases from V and 13 bases from J; junction bases left unmatched: 5. The germline gives CDR1 SQVTM, CDR2 ANQGSEA. The CDR3 region is CSVESGDRVFF. The DNA for the CDR3 is TGCAGCGTTGAATCGGGGGACAGGGTTTTCTTT.

The chain is built from TRBV7-9 and TRBJ2-3, with 7 bases aligning to TRBD1. The CDR3 runs to 17 residues. Germline V gives CDR1 SEHNR, CDR2 FQNEAQ (reference sequence). After removal of 6 bases from V and 2 bases from J, the junction contained 14 bases not matched to a gene. DNA for the CDR3: TGTGCCAGCAGTCCGTTTAACGGACAGGTTTTCACAGATACGCAGTATTTT. Translation: CASSPFNGQVFTDTQYF.